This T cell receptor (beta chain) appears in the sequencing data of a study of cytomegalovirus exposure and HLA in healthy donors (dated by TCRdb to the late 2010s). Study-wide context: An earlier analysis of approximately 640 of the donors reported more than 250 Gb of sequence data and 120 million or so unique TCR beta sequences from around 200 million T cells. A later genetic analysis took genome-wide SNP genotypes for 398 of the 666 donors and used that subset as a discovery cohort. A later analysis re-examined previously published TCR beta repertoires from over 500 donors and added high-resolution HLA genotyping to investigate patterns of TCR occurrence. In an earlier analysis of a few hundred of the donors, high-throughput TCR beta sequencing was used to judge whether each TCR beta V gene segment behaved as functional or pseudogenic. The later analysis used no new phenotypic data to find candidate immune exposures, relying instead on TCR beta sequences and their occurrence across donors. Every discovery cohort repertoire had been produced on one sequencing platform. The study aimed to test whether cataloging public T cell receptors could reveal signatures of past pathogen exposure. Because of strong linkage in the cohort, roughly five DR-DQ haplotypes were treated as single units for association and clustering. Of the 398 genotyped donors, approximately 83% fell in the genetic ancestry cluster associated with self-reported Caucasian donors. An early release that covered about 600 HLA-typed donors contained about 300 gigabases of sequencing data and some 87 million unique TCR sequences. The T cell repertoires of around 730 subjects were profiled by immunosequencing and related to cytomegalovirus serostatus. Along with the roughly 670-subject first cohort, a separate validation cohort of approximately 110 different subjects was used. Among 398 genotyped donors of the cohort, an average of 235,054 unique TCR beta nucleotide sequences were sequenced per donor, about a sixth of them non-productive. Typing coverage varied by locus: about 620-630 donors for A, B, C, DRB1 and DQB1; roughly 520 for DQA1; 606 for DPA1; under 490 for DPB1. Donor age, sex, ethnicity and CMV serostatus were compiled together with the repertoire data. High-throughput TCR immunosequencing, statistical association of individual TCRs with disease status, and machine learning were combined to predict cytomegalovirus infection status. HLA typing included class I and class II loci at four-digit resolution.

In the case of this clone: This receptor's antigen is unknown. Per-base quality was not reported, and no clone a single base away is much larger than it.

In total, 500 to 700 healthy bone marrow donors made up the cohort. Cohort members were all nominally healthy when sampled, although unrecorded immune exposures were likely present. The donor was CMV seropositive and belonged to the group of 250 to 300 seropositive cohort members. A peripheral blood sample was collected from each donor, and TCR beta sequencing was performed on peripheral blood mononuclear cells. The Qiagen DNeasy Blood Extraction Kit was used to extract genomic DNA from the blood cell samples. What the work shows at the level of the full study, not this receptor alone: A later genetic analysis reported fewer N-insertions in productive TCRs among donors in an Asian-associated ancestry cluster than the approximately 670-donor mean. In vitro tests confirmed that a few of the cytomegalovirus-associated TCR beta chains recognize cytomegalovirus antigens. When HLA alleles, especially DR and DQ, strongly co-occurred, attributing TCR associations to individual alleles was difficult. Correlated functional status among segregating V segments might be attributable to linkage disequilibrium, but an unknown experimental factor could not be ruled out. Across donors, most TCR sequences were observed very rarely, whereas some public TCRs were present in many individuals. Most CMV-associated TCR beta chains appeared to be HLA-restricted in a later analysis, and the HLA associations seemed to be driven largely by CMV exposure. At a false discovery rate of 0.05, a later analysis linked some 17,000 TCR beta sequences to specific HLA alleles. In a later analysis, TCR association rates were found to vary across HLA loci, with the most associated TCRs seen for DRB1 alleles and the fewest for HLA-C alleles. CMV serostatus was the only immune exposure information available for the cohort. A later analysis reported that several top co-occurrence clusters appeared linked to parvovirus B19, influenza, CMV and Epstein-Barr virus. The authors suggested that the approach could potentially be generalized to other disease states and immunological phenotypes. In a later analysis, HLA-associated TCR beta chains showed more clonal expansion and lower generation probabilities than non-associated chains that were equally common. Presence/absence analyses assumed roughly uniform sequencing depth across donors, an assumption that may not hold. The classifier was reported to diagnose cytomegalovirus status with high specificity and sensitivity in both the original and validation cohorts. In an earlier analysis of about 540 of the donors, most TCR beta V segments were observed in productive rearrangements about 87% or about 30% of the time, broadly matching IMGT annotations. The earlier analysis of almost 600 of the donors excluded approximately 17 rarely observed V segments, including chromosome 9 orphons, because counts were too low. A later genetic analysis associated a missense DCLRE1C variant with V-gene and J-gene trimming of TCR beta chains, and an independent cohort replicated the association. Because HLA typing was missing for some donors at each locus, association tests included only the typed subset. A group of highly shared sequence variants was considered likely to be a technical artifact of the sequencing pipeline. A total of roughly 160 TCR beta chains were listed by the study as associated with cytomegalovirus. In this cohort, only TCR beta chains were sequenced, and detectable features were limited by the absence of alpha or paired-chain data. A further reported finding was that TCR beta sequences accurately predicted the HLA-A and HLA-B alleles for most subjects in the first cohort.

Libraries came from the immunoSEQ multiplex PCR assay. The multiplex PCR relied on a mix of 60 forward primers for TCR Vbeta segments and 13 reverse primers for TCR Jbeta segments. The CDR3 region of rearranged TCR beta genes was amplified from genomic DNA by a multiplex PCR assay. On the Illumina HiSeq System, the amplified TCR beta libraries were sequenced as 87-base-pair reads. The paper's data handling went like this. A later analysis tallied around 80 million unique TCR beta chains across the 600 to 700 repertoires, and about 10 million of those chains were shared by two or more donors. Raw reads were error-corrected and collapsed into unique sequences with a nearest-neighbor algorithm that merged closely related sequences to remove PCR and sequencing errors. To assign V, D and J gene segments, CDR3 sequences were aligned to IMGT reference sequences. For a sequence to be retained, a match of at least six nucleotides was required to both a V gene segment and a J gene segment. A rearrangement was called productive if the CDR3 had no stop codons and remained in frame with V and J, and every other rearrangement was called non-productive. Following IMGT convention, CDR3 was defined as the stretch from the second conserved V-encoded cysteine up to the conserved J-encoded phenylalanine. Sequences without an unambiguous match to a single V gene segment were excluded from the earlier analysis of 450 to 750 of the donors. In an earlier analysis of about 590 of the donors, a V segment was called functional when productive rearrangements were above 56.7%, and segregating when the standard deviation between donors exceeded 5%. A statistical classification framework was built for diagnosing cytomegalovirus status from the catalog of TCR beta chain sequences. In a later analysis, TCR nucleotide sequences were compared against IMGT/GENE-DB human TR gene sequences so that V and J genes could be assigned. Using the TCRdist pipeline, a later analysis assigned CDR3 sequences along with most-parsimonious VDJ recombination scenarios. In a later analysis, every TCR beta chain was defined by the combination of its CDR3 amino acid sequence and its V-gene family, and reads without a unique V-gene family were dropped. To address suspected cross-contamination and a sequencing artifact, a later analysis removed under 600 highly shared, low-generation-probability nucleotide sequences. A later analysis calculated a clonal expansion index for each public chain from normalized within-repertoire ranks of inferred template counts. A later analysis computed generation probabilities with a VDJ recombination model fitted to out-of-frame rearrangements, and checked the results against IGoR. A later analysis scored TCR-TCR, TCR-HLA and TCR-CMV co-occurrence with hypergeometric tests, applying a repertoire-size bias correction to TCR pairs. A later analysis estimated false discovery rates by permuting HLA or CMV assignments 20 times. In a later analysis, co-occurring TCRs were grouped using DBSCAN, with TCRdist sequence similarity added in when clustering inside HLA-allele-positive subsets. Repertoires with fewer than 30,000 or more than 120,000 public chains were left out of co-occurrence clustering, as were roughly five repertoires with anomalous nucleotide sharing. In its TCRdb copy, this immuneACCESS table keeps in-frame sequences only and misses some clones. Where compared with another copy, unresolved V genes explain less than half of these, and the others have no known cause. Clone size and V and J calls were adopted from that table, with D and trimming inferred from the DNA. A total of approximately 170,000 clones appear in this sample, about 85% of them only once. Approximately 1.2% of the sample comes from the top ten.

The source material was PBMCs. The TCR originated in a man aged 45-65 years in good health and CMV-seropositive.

This receptor has the CDR3 CASSSTGEGYTF. The sequenced DNA is TGTGCCAGCAGCAGTACAGGGGAAGGCTACACCTTC. The sequence is built from TRBV7-9 and TRBJ1-2, with 7 bases in between that match TRBD1. The germline V gene (reference sequence) yields SEHNR for CDR1 and FQNEAQ for CDR2. V is trimmed back by 5 bases and J by 8 bases, and the junction contains 5 bases that no gene match accounts for. Counted from cysteine to phenylalanine, this CDR3 has 12 amino acids. The retained sequence is limited to the CDR3, 36 bases, with the frame set at the first base. This CDR3, with the reference TRBV7-9 and TRBJ1-2 proteins standing in past its ends, gives the full variable domain DTGVSQNPRHKITKRGQNVTFRCDPISEHNRLYWYRQTLGQGPEFLTYFQNEAQLEKSRLLSDRFSAERPKGSFSTLEIQRTEQGDSAMYLCASSSTGEGYTFGSGTRLTVV.